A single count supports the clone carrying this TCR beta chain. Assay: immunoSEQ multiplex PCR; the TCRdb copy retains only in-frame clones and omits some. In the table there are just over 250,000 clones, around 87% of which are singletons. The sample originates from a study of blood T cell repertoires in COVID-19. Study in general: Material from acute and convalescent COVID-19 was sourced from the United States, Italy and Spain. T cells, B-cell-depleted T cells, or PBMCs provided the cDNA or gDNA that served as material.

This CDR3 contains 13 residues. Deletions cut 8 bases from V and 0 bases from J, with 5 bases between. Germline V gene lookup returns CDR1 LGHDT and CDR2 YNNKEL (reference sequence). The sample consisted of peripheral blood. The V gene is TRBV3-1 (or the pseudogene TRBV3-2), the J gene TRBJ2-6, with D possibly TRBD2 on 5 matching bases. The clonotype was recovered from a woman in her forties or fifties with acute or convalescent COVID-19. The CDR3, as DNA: TGTGCCAGCGGGAGCTCTGGGGCCAACGTCCTGACTTTC. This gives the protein CASGSSGANVLTF.